The rows below give T cell receptor beta chains drawn from one sample of a study of blood T cell repertoires in COVID-19. Sequencing was performed with immunoSEQ multiplex PCR; in TCRdb, only in-frame clones are kept and a portion is missing. The sample yields 100,000 or so clones, around 84% seen once. The sequenced sample consisted of peripheral blood. The receptors were sampled from a man between 70 and 80 years old with active or convalescent COVID-19. The CDR3 runs from the conserved cysteine through the conserved F or W. D genes are given only for firm matches.

v_gene	j_gene	d_gene	CDR3nt	CDR3aa
TRBV15	TRBJ1-2	TRBD1	TGTGCCACCAGCAGTGGCAGGGGGCTGAACTATGGCTACACCTTC	CATSSGRGLNYGYTF
TRBV6-5	TRBJ1-2	-	TGTGCCAGCAGCGACCGGGCGGGAGGAGTCTATGGCTACACCTTC	CASSDRAGGVYGYTF
TRBV28	TRBJ1-6	-	TGTGCCAGCAGTTTAGAGAGCTCCTATAATTCACCCCTCCACTTT	CASSLESSYNSPLHF
TRBV9	TRBJ1-2	-	TGTGCCAGCAGCCCGACGGGGTCGAACTATGGCTACACCTTC	CASSPTGSNYGYTF
TRBV2	TRBJ1-3	TRBD1	TGTGCCAGCAGTGAGCAGGGGGCTTCCGGAAACACCATATATTTT	CASSEQGASGNTIYF
TRBV30	TRBJ2-3	TRBD2	TGTGCCTGGAGTACCCCTACGCCTAGCGGGGGGGCGGTAGATACGCAGTATTTT	CAWSTPTPSGGAVDTQYF
TRBV5-6	TRBJ2-7	TRBD2	TGTGCCAGCAGCTTGGCTAGCGGGGGAGCCTACGAGCAGTACTTC	CASSLASGGAYEQYF
TRBV19	TRBJ1-2	-	TGTGCCAGTAGTGGACAGACTTATGGCTACACCTTC	CASSGQTYGYTF
TRBV7-2	TRBJ2-5	TRBD1	TGTGCCAGCAGCGTAATCCCGGGACAGGGCGGGCAGACCCAGTACTTC	CASSVIPGQGGQTQYF
TRBV6-5	TRBJ1-1	-	TGTGCCACCAGGAGGGCCAAGAACACTGAAGCTTTCTTT	CATRRAKNTEAFF
TRBV7-8	TRBJ1-4	-	TGTGCCAGCAGCTTACAGGCGAATGAAAAACTGTTTTTT	CASSLQANEKLFF
TRBV5-1	TRBJ2-5	-	TGCGCCAGCAGCTTGGTTACAGCGGTATCTTCGGGAGAATACCAGTACTTC	CASSLVTAVSSGEYQYF
TRBV28	TRBJ2-6	TRBD1	TGTGCCAGCAGTATACCGACAGGGTCGGGGGCCAACGTCCTGACTTTC	CASSIPTGSGANVLTF
TRBV6-5	TRBJ2-7	TRBD1	TGTGCCAGCCTCCGGGACAGGGGACCCTACGAGCAGTACTTC	CASLRDRGPYEQYF
TRBV12-3/TRBV12-4	TRBJ2-7	-	TGTGCCAGCAGTGTGAGCTACGAGCAGTACTTC	CASSVSYEQYF
TRBV6-5	TRBJ2-5	-	TGTGCCAGCAGTTACAGAGGTTTCCAAGAGACCCAGTACTTC	CASSYRGFQETQYF
TRBV24-1	TRBJ1-2	-	TGTGCCACCAGTGATCGGGGGGCAAAGCGGTCGGATGGCTACACCTTC	CATSDRGAKRSDGYTF
TRBV7-2	TRBJ2-3	-	TGTGCCAGCAGCTCACATATGGACGGTAGGGGGGATACGCAGTATTTT	CASSSHMDGRGDTQYF
TRBV28	TRBJ1-1	-	TGTGCCAGCAGTTTAATACAAATGAACACTGAAGCTTTCTTT	CASSLIQMNTEAFF
TRBV5-1	TRBJ1-6	-	TGCGCCAGCAGCGGCCCGCCGGACTTGGACAGTCGTAATTCACCCCTCCACTTT	CASSGPPDLDSRNSPLHF
TRBV6-6	TRBJ1-3	-	TGTGCCAGCAGTTACTCGGGGGGGGCAGATGGAAACACCATATATTTT	CASSYSGGADGNTIYF
TRBV10-1	TRBJ2-5	-	TGCGCCAGCAAAAATTCTCTGACAAACCAAGAGACCCAGTACTTC	CASKNSLTNQETQYF
TRBV6-5	TRBJ1-3	TRBD1	TGTGCCAGCAGTCCCGGGACAGAGAGAAACACCATATATTTT	CASSPGTERNTIYF
TRBV11-2	TRBJ1-1	-	TGTGCCAGCAGCCTCGGGACTTCGAACACTGAAGCTTTCTTT	CASSLGTSNTEAFF
TRBV27	TRBJ2-7	-	TGTGCCAGCAGTTACCGACGTCCTACGACTAGCTCCTACGAGCAGTACTTC	CASSYRRPTTSSYEQYF